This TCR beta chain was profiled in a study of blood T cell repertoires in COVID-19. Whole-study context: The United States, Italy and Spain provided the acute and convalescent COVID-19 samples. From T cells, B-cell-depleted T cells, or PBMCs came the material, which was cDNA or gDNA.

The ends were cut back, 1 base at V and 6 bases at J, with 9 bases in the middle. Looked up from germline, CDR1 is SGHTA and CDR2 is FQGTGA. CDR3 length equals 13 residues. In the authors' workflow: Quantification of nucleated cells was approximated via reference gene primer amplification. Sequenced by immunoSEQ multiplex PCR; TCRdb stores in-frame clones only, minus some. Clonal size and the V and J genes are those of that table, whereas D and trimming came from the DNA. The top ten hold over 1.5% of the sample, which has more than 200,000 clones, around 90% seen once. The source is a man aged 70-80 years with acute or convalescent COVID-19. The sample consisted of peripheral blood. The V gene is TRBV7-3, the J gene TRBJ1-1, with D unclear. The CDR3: CASSLSRDAEAFF. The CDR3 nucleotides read TGTGCCAGCAGCTTAAGTCGGGATGCTGAAGCTTTCTTT.